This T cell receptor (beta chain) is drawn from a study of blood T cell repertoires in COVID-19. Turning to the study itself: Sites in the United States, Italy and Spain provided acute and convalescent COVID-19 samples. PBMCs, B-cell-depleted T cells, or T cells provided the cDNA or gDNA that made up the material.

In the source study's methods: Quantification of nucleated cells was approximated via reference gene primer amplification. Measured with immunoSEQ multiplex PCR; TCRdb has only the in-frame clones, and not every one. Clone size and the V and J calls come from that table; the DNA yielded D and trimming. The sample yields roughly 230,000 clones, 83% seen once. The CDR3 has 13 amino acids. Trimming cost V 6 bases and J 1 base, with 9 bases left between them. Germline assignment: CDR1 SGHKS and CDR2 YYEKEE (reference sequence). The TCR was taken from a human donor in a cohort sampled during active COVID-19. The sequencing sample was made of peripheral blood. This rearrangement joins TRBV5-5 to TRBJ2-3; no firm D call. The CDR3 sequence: CASNQAGTDTQYF. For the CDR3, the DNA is TGTGCCAGCAATCAGGCTGGCACAGATACGCAGTATTTT. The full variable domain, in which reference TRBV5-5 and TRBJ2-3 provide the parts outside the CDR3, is DAGVTQSPTHLIKTRGQQVTLRCSPISGHKSVSWYQQVLGQGPQFIFQYYEKEERGRGNFPDRFSARQFPNYSSELNVNALLLGDSALYLCASNQAGTDTQYFGPGTRLTVL.